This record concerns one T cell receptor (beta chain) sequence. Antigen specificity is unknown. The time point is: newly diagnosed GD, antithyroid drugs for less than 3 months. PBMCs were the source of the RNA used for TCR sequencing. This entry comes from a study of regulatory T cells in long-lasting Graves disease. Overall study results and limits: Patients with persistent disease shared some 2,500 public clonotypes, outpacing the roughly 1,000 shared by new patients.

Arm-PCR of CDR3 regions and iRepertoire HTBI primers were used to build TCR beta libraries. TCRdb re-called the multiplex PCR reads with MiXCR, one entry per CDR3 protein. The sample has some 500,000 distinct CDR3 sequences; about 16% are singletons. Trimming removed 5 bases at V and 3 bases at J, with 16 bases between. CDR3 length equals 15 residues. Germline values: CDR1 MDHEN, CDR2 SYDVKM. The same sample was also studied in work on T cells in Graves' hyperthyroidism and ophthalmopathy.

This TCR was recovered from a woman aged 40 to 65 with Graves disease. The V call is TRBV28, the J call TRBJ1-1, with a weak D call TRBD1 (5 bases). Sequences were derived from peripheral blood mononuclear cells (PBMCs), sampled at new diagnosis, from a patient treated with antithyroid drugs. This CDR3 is CASSPWGGVYTEAFF. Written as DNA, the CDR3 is TGTGCCAGCAGTCCGTGGGGAGGGGTATACACTGAAGCTTTCTTT.